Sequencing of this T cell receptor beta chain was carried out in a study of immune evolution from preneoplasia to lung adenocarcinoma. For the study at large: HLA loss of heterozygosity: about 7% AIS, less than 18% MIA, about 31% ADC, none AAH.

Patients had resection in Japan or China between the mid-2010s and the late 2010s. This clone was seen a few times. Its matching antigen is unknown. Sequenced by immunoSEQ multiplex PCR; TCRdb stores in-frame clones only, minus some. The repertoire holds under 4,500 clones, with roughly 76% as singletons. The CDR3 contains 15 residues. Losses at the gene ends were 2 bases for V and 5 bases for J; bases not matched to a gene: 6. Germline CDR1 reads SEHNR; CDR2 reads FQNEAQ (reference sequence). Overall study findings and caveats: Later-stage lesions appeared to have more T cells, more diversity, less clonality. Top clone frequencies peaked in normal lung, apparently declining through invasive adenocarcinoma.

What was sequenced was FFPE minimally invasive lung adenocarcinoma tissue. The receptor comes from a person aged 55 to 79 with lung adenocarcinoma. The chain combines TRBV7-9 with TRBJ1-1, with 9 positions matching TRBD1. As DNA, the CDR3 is TGTGCCAGCAGCTTACCTACAGGGGGCAAAACTGAAGCTTTCTTT. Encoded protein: CASSLPTGGKTEAFF.